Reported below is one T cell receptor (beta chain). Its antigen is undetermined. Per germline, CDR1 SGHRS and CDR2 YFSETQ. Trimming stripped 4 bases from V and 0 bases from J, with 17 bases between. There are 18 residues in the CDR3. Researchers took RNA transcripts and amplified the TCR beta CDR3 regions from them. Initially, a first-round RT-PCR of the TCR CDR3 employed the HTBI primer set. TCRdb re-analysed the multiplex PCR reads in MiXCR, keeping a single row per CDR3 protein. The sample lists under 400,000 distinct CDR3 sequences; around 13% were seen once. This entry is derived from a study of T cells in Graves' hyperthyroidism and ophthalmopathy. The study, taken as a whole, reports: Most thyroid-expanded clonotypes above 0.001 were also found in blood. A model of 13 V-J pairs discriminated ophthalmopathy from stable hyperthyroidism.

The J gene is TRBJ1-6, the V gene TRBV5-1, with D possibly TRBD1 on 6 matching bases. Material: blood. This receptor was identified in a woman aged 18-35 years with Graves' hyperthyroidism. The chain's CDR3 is CASSRTDREGSYNSPLHF. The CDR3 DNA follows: TGCGCCAGCAGCCGGACAGATAGGGAGGGCTCCTATAATTCACCCCTCCACTTT.